This TCR beta chain was captured by sequencing in a study of vaccination and CD4 T cells after COVID-19. Sample treatment: roughly 11-day PBMC culture with coronavirus spike peptide pools or control peptides (ViraFEST assay). On this clonotype: Its antigen is as yet unknown.

The trim removed 6 bases at V and 7 bases at J, leaving 6 bases unmatched. The V gene's germline CDR1 is MNHNS and CDR2 SASEGT. The CDR3 length is 13 residues. Cultured CD4+ T cells had their DNA profiled by the Oncomine TCR Beta short-read assay. TCRdb called the PCR reads again in MiXCR, with one record for every CDR3 protein. This sample has 15,000 to 20,000 distinct CDR3 sequences, with approximately 71% found just once. V gene TRBV6-1 combines with J gene TRBJ1-5; 7 bases line up with TRBD1. The origin of this receptor is a human donor who had recovered from COVID-19. Source material: CD4+ T cells from blood, cultured in vitro. CDR3 protein: CASRTGHNQPQHF. The CDR3 coding sequence is TGTGCCAGCAGGACAGGGCATAACCAGCCCCAGCATTTT.